The sequence of this T cell receptor beta chain was determined in a study of blood T cell repertoires in COVID-19. About the research overall: The samples span acute and convalescent COVID-19 from the United States, Italy and Spain.

Method: immunoSEQ multiplex PCR; TCRdb's copy keeps in-frame clones and lacks some. The data contain around 140,000 clones, approximately 90% of them singletons. The J segment lost 4 bases and the V segment lost 2 bases, leaving 5 bases of the junction unmatched. CDR1 is MNHEY, CDR2 SVGAGI, per germline. The CDR3 sequence is 15 residues long. The sample consisted of peripheral blood. The sequence came from a man aged 50 to 60 with active or convalescent COVID-19. The V gene is TRBV6-5, the J gene TRBJ1-3; 7 bases are a match to TRBD1. This CDR3 reads CASSYPGTEGNTIYF. In DNA form, the CDR3 reads TGTGCCAGCAGTTACCCCGGGACAGAGGGAAACACCATATATTTT.